This entry is about one TCR beta chain. What it recognizes is unknown. The data stem from a study of cytomegalovirus exposure and HLA in healthy donors. The V and J ends lost 6 bases and 6 bases, in that order; junction bases with no gene match: 11. This CDR3 spans 15 amino acids. Germline lookup yields CDR1 LNHDA and CDR2 SQIVND (reference sequence). Overall study findings and caveats: Reports described diagnosis of cytomegalovirus status by the classifier as highly specific and sensitive. About 90% or about 30% of the time was how often most TCR beta V segments were productive, according to an earlier analysis. Analysis was performed later, and it showed HLA-associated TCR beta chains to be more clonally expanded than equally common others.

PCR used 60 Vbeta primers and 13 Jbeta primers. This table comes from immunoSEQ multiplex PCR, and its TCRdb copy is limited to in-frame clones, with some not included. The sample has under 150,000 clones; about four fifths are singletons. Material for sequencing was PBMCs. The source of this sequence is a male donor in good health and CMV-seropositive. The V call is TRBV19, the J call TRBJ2-1, with 7 bases identical to TRBD1. The CDR3 nucleotides are TGTGCCAGTAGCCTCGGACAGGCCACTAGCAATGAGCAGTTCTTC. This encodes CASSLGQATSNEQFF.